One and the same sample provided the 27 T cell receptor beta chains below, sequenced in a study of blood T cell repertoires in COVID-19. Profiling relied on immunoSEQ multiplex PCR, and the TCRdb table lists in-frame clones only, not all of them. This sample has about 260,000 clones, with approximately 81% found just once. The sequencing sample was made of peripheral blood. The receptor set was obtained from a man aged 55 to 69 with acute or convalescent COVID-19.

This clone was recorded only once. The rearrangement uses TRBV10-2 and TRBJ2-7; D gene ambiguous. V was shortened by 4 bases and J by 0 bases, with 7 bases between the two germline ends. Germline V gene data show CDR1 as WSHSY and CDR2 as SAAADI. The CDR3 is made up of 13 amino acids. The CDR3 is CASSVGSSYEQYF. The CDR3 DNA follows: TGCGCCAGCAGTGTTGGTAGCTCCTACGAGCAGTACTTC.

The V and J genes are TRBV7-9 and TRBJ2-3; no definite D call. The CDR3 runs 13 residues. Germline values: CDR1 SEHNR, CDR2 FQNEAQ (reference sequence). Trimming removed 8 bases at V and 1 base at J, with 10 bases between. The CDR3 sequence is CASGRPGTDTQYF. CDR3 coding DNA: TGTGCCAGCGGGCGCCCCGGCACAGATACGCAGTATTTT.

CDR3 loop: CASRGLDSNEQFF. CDR3 bases: TGTGCCAGCAGGGGACTAGATAGTAATGAGCAGTTCTTC. The chain combines TRBV7-3 with TRBJ2-1, with TRBD2 identical over 8 bases. The CDR3 length is 13 residues. Germline assignment: CDR1 SGHTA and CDR2 FQGTGA. Unmatched junction bases numbered 5, after V lost 6 bases and J lost 7 bases.

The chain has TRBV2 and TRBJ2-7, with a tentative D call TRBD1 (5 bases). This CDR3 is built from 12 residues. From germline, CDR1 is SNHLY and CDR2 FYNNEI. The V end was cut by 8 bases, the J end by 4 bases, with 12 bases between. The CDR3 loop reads CASGGAGYEQYF. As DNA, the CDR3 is TGTGCCAGCGGTGGTGCAGGGTACGAGCAGTACTTC.

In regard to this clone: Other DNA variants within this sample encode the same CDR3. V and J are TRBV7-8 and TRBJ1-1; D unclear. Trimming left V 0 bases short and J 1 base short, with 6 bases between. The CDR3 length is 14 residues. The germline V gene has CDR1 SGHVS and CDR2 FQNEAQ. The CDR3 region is CASSLATGNTEAFF. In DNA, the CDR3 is TGTGCCAGCAGCTTAGCGACGGGGAACACTGAAGCTTTCTTT.

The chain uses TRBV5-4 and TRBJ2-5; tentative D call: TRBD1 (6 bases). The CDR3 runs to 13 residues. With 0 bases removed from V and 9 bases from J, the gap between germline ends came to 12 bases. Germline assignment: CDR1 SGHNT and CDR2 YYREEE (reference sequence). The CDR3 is CASSLDRARAQYF. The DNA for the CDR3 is TGTGCCAGCAGCTTGGACAGGGCCCGCGCCCAGTACTTC.

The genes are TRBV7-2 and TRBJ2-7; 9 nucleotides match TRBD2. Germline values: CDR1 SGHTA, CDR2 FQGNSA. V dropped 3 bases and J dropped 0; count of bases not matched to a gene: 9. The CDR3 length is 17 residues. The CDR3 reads CASSFVPIAGDSYEQYF. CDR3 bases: TGTGCCAGCAGCTTTGTCCCAATAGCGGGGGACTCCTACGAGCAGTACTTC.

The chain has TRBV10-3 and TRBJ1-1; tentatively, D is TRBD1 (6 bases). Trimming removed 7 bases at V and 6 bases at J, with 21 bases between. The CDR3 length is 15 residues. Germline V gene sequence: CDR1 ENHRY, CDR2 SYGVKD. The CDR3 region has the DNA TGTGCCATCAAGGGGGGGGTGTCTTCTCAGGCTGAAGCTTTCTTT. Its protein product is CAIKGGVSSQAEAFF.

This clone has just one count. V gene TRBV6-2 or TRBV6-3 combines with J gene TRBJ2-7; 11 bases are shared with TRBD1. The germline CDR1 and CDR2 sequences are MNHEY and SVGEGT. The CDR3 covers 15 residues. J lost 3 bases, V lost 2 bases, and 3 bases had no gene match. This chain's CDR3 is CASSYEGTGGYEQYF. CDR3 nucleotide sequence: TGTGCCAGCAGTTACGAAGGGACAGGGGGCTACGAGCAGTACTTC.

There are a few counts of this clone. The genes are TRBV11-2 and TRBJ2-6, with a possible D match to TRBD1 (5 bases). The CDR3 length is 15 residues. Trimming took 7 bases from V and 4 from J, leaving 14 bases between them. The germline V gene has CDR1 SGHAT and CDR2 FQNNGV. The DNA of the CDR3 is TGTGCCAGCACCGTCAGTGGGGCCGGGGCCAACGTCCTGACTTTC. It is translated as CASTVSGAGANVLTF.

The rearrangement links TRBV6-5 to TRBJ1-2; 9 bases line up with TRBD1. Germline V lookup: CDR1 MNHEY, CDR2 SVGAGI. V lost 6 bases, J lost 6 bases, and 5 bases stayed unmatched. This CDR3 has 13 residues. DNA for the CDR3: TGTGCCAGCAGGACGGGACAGGGCCATGGCTACACCTTC. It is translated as CASRTGQGHGYTF.

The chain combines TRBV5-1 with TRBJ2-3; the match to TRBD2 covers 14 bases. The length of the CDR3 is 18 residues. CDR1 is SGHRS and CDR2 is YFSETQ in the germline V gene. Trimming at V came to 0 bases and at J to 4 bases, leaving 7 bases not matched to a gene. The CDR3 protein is CASSLGTSGGRRPDTQYF. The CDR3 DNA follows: TGCGCCAGCAGCTTGGGGACTAGCGGGGGGCGCAGACCAGATACGCAGTATTTT.

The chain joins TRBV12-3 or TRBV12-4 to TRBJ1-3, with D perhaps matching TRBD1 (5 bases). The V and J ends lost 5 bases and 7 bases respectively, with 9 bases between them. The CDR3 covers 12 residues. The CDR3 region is CASSPGLNTIYF. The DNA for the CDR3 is TGTGCCAGCAGTCCGGGACTGAACACCATATATTTT.

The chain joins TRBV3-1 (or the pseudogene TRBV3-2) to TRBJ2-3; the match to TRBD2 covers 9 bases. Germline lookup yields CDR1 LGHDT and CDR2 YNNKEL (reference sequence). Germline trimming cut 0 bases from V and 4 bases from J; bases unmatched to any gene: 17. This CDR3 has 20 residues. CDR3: CASSQDTFLSRRGGADTQYF. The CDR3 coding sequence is TGTGCCAGCAGCCAAGATACCTTCCTGTCTAGGCGGGGGGGTGCAGATACGCAGTATTTT.

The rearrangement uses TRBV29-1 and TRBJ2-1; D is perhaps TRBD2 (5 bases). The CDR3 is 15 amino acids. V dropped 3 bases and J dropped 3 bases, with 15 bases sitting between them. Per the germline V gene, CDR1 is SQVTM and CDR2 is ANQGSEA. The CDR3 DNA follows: TGCAGCGTTGACCGGCCGGGAATGAGCTACAATGAGCAGTTCTTC. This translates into CSVDRPGMSYNEQFF.

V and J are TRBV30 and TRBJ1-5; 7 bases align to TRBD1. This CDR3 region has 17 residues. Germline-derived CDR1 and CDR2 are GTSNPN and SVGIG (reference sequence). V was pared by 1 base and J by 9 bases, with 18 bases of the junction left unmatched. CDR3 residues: CAWSGGSGGGGFRPQHF. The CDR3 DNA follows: TGTGCCTGGAGTGGGGGATCAGGGGGAGGAGGTTTCAGGCCCCAGCATTTT.

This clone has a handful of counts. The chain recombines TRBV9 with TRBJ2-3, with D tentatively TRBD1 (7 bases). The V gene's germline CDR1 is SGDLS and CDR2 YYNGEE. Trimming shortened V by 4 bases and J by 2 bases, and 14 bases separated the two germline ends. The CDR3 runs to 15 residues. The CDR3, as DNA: TGTGCCAGCAGCCCAGGGGGGCCTAACACAGATACGCAGTATTTT. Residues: CASSPGGPNTDTQYF.

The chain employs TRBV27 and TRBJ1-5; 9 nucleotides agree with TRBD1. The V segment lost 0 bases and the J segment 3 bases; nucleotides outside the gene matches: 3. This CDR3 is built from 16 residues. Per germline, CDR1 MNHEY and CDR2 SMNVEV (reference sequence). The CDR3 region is CASSLSGTGLNQPQHF. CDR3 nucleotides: TGTGCCAGCAGTTTATCCGGGACAGGGCTCAATCAGCCCCAGCATTTT.

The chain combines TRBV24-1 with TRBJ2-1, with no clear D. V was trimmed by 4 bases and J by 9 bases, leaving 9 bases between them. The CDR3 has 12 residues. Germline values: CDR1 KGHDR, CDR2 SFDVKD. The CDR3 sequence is CATSDPYSEQFF. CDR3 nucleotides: TGTGCCACCAGTGACCCCTATAGTGAGCAGTTCTTC.

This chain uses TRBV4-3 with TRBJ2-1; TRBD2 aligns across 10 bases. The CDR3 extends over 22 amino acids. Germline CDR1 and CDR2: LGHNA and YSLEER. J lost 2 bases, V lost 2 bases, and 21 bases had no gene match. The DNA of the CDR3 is TGCGCCAGCAGCCAAAGCTCCCCTGGTCTAGCGGGAGATCATTTGGCCTACAATGAGCAGTTCTTC. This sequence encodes CASSQSSPGLAGDHLAYNEQFF.

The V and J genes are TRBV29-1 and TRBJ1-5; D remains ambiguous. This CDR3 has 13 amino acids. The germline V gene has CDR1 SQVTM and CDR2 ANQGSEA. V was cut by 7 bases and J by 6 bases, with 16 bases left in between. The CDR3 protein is CSAKGSEGQPQHF. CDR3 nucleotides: TGCAGCGCCAAAGGGTCGGAGGGTCAGCCCCAGCATTTT.

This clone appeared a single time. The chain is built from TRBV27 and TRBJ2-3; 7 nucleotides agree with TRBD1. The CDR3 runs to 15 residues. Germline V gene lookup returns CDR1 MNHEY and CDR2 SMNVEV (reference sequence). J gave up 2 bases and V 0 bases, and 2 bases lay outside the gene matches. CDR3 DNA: TGTGCCAGCAGTTTATCGGGACAGTACACAGATACGCAGTATTTT. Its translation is CASSLSGQYTDTQYF.

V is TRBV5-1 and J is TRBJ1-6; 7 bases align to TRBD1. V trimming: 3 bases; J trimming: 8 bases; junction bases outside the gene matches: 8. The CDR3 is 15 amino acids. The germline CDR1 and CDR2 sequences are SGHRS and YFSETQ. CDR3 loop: CASSYRQGRDSPLHF. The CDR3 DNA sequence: TGCGCCAGCAGCTACCGACAGGGTCGTGATTCACCCCTCCACTTT. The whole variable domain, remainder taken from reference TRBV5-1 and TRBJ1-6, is KAGVTQTPRYLIKTRGQQVTLSCSPISGHRSVSWYQQTPGQGLQFLFEYFSETQRNKGNFPGRFSGRQFSNSRSEMNVSTLELGDSALYLCASSYRQGRDSPLHFGNGTRLTVT.

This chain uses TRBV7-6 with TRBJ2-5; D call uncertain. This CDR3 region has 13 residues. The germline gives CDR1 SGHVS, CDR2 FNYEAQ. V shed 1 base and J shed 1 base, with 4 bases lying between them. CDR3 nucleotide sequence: TGTGCCAGCAGCTTAGGCAGCCAAGAGACCCAGTACTTC. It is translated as CASSLGSQETQYF.

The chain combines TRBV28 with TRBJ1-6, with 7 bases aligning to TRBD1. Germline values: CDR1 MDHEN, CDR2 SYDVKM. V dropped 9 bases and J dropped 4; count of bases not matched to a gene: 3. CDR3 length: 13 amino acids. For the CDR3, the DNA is TGTGCCAGTAGGGACAGTTATAATTCACCCCTCCACTTT. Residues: CASRDSYNSPLHF.

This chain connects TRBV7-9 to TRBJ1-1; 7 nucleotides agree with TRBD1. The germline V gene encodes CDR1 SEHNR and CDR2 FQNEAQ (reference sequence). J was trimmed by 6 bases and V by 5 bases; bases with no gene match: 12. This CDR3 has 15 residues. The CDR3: CASSQMTGPRPEAFF. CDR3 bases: TGTGCCAGCAGCCAAATGACAGGGCCGAGGCCTGAAGCTTTCTTT. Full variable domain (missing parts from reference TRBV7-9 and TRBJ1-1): DTGVSQNPRHKITKRGQNVTFRCDPISEHNRLYWYRQTLGQGPEFLTYFQNEAQLEKSRLLSDRFSAERPKGSFSTLEIQRTEQGDSAMYLCASSQMTGPRPEAFFGQGTRLTVV.

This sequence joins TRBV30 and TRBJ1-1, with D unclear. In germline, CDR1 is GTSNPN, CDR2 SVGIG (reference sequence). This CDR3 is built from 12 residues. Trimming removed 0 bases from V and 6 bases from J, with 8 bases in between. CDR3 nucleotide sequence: TGTGCCTGGAGTGTACGTGGGCCTGAAGCTTTCTTT. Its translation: CAWSVRGPEAFF.